A single TCR beta chain is shown here with its context. What antigen it recognizes has not been identified. Nothing much larger sits one base from this clone, and base qualities are not available. The entry originates in a study of blood T cell repertoires in COVID-19 (dated by TCRdb to the early 2020s). Looking at the study overall: Samples from collaborators originated in the United States, Italy and Spain and spanned both the acute and convalescent phases of COVID-19. The material from the prospective study consisted of cDNA or gDNA derived from T cells, B-cell-depleted T cells, or PBMCs. Subjects who had been exposed to COVID-19, were actively infected with it, or had recovered from it provided the deeply sampled blood TCRbeta repertoires that made up the dataset. A freely available public database, intended as a resource for researchers studying the immune response to SARS-CoV-2, is where the repertoires were released. Samples were obtained from the ongoing ImmuneRACE study (first 160 participants) and from about 1,300 subjects provided by 6 global collaborators. The sample metadata nearly always contained a de-identified subject ID, COVID-19 status, age in years and sex. HLA class I and class II types, where available, came from metadata supplied by the sample provider rather than from assay-based typing. The investigation overall reported the following: The quantity of clinical and demographic metadata differed by source and by participant and was supplied without curation.

The collaborating institutions used their own protocols to collect whole blood in K2EDTA tubes. Collaborator samples were shipped for TCRbeta analysis as frozen whole blood, isolated PBMCs, or DNA extracted from either sample type. TCRbeta CDR3 regions were amplified from genomic DNA by means of the immunoSEQ Assay, a bias-controlled multiplex PCR. As for how the authors treated the data: Within the assay, amplification of reference gene primers was used to estimate how many nucleated cells each sample contained. Sequence reads were collapsed and filtered to measure the absolute abundance of every unique TCRbeta CDR3 rearrangement. For each sample, productive Simpson clonality was calculated as the square root of Simpson's diversity index over productive rearrangements. What TCRdb holds here is the immuneACCESS table cut down to in-frame rearrangements. Part of the clones is not present; checked against another copy, under half of the missing clones reflect an unresolved V gene, and the others are unexplained. V and J calls and clone size come straight from that table; D and trimming were deduced from the DNA. The table for this sample lists about 260,000 clones; roughly 87% of them were counted only once. In total, the top ten clones hold about an eighth of the sample.

This TCR came from a human donor in a cohort sampled during active COVID-19. The sequenced sample was peripheral blood.

The DNA is TGTGCCACCAGCAGAGTCATTGAGAACGAGCAGTACTTC. Its protein product is CATSRVIENEQYF. This chain is built from TRBV15 and TRBJ2-7; no D gene is confidently identified. The CDR3, cysteine through phenylalanine, is 13 amino acids long. The CDR3 DNA has 39 bases and is translated from base 1. The germline V gene (reference sequence) sets CDR1 to LNHNV and CDR2 to YYDKDF. Between the V and J ends, shortened by 1 base and 5 bases respectively, the junction contains 9 bases.